A selection of T cell receptor beta chains follows, all from one sample in a study of memory CD4+ T cells and cytomegalovirus serostatus. Measured with immunoSEQ multiplex PCR; TCRdb has only the in-frame clones, and not every one. Seen here are roughly 49,000 clones, around four fifths observed once, and the top ten hold approximately 0.71%. The sample consisted of memory CD4+ T cells from blood. These receptors were obtained from an adult in good health and CMV-seronegative. Both conserved end residues are part of each CDR3. D genes are given only for firm matches. Clone size is given for some rows only: seen once, a few or many times, or a class if the clone is expanded.

TRBJ2-1	-	TRBV11-2	-	TGTGCCAGCAGCTTAGGGGGTAGCTCCTACAATGAGCAGTTCTTC	CASSLGGSSYNEQFF
TRBJ2-1	-	TRBV27	-	TGTGCCAGCATGACTTGGGGGGCCGGGAACAATGAGCAGTTCTTC	CASMTWGAGNNEQFF
TRBJ2-3	once	TRBV6-5	-	TGTGCCAGCAGTTACGGCGCGAGGGCCCGCACAGATACGCAGTATTTT	CASSYGARARTDTQYF
TRBJ1-2	-	TRBV2	-	TGTGCCAGCAGTGAAAGTCGCGGAATCTATGGCTACACCTTC	CASSESRGIYGYTF
TRBJ1-2	-	TRBV7-9	TRBD1	TGTGCCAGCACCACAGGGGCGGCCCTAACCTATGGCTACACCTTC	CASTTGAALTYGYTF
TRBJ2-7	-	TRBV28	-	TGTGCCAGCAGTCCCCCCAGGGGTCCCTACGAGCAGTACTTC	CASSPPRGPYEQYF
TRBJ2-3	-	TRBV5-1	-	TGCGCCAGCAGCCGCAAGGGGGGGGCGCAGGGGACAGATACGCAGTATTTT	CASSRKGGAQGTDTQYF
TRBJ2-1	-	TRBV11-1	-	TGTGCCAGCAGCTTAGGTCTAGGGGGAGCCTACAATGAGCAGTTCTTC	CASSLGLGGAYNEQFF
TRBJ1-3	-	TRBV7-2	-	TGTGCCAGCAGCGCCCCCGGGACACTTGGAAACACCATATATTTT	CASSAPGTLGNTIYF
TRBJ1-2	-	TRBV5-3	TRBD1	TGTGCCAGAAGCTGCCGGGACAGGGAGAGGGATGGCTACACCTTC	CARSCRDRERDGYTF
TRBJ1-3	-	TRBV2	-	TGTGCCAGCAGTCCTTATCGGACGGTTAGCTCTGGAAACACCATATATTTT	CASSPYRTVSSGNTIYF
TRBJ2-5	-	TRBV20-1	-	TGCAGTGCTGGGACGGAGACCCAGTACTTC	CSAGTETQYF
TRBJ2-7	-	TRBV7-2	-	TGTGCCAGCAGCTTAAGCTCAGATCGAAGCTCCTACGAGCAGTACTTC	CASSLSSDRSSYEQYF
TRBJ2-7	-	TRBV5-6	-	TGTGCCAGCAGCCAACCTAACCTCGGGCTATACGAGCAGTACTTC	CASSQPNLGLYEQYF
TRBJ1-2	-	TRBV4-1	TRBD1	TGCGCCAGCAGCCCAATTCAGGGGGGAGGCTACACCTTC	CASSPIQGGGYTF
TRBJ1-3	-	TRBV10-3	-	TGTGCCATCAGTGGTGAGACAGGCTCTGGAAACACCATATATTTT	CAISGETGSGNTIYF
TRBJ1-5	-	TRBV10-3	-	TGTGCCACGAGGGGGTTAGATAGCAATCAGCCCCAGCATTTT	CATRGLDSNQPQHF
TRBJ2-3	-	TRBV15	-	TGTGCCACCAGCAGAGTAGGGGCACAGAGCACAGATACGCAGTATTTT	CATSRVGAQSTDTQYF
TRBJ2-2	-	TRBV4-3	-	TGCGCCAGCAGCCGGCAGGGGGGGGCCGGGGAGCTGTTTTTT	CASSRQGGAGELFF
TRBJ2-1	-	TRBV4-2	TRBD2	TGTGCCAGCAGCCAAGGTACAGACGGGGGGGGTTCCTACAATGAGCAGTTCTTC	CASSQGTDGGGSYNEQFF
TRBJ2-1	-	TRBV5-1	TRBD2	TGCGCCAGCAGCTTGGTAACGAGCGGGGGGGGCAATGAGCAGTTCTTC	CASSLVTSGGGNEQFF
TRBJ1-2	-	TRBV6-5	-	TGTGCCAGCAGTGAAGTGGGGGGCTACACCTTC	CASSEVGGYTF
TRBJ1-5	-	TRBV18	-	TGTGCCAGCTCACCACTCGGGGGACGGTATAGCAATCAGCCCCAGCATTTT	CASSPLGGRYSNQPQHF